These 12 T cell receptor beta chains were sequenced from one sample in a study of cytomegalovirus exposure and HLA in healthy donors. The repertoire was sequenced with immunoSEQ multiplex PCR; TCRdb's copy has only in-frame clones and lacks some. The sample includes 90,000 to 110,000 clones, about nine tenths of them seen just once. Sequencing was carried out using PBMCs. These receptors were collected from a woman aged 18 to 35 in good health and CMV-seronegative.

The gene calls are TRBV5-4 and TRBJ1-2; TRBD1 matches 7 bases. Germline V gives CDR1 SGHNT, CDR2 YYREEE (reference sequence). The CDR3 has 13 residues. V lost 4 bases and J lost 7; bases outside the gene matches: 7. The chain's CDR3 is CASSPDREAGYTF. The CDR3 DNA reads as TGTGCCAGCAGCCCCGACAGGGAGGCTGGCTACACCTTC.

V and J are TRBV21-1 and TRBJ2-5; the D call of TRBD2 is as the table states it, not checked on the DNA. TRBV21-1 is a documented pseudogene. This CDR3 has 11 amino acids. CDR3: CPAGPRETQYF. The CDR3 DNA reads TGTCCGGCGGGGCCCCGCGAGACCCAGTACTTC.

The genes are TRBV6-1 and TRBJ1-4, with D tentatively TRBD1 (6 bases). Germline CDR1 and CDR2: MNHNS and SASEGT. V was trimmed by 8 bases and J by 5 bases, leaving 15 bases between them. This CDR3 is built from 14 residues. The CDR3 loop reads CASRWTVTNEKLFF. In DNA, the CDR3 is TGTGCCAGCCGATGGACAGTTACCAATGAAAAACTGTTTTTT.

V is TRBV4-3 and J is TRBJ2-3, with TRBD1 as a possible D gene (7 bases). The CDR3 is made up of 17 amino acids. Looked up from germline, CDR1 is LGHNA and CDR2 is YSLEER. V dropped 0 bases and J dropped 4 bases, with 17 bases sitting between them. CDR3 sequence: CASSQDGEAGGSDTQYF. The CDR3 coding sequence is TGCGCCAGCAGCCAAGATGGGGAGGCAGGGGGTTCAGATACGCAGTATTTT.

The chain joins TRBV5-6 to TRBJ1-1, with 8 positions matching TRBD1. V shed 0 bases, J shed 0 bases, and the junction held 10 bases outside the gene matches. In germline, CDR1 is SGHDT, CDR2 YYEEEE. The CDR3 contains 18 residues. The CDR3 is CASSLGVTGGGMNTEAFF. CDR3 DNA sequence: TGTGCCAGCAGCTTGGGGGTAACAGGGGGAGGCATGAACACTGAAGCTTTCTTT.

The genes are TRBV28 and TRBJ1-5, with TRBD1 as a possible D gene (6 bases). Germline V gives CDR1 MDHEN, CDR2 SYDVKM. CDR3 length: 15 amino acids. Trimming removed 2 bases from V and 1 base from J, with 9 bases in between. The CDR3 sequence: CASSLLGTSNQPQHF. The CDR3 nucleotides read TGTGCCAGCAGTTTACTCGGGACAAGCAATCAGCCCCAGCATTTT. Using reference TRBV28 and TRBJ1-5 for the parts outside the CDR3, the full variable domain is DVKVTQSSRYLVKRTGEKVFLECVQDMDHENMFWYRQDPGLGLRLIYFSYDVKMKEKGDIPEGYSVSREKKERFSLILESASTNQTSMYLCASSLLGTSNQPQHFGDGTRLSIL.

The chain is built from TRBV25-1 and TRBJ2-5, with no clear D. This CDR3 has 14 amino acids. Looked up from germline, CDR1 is MGHDK and CDR2 is SYGVNS. The V end was cut by 10 bases, the J end by 2 bases, with 17 bases between. The CDR3 DNA reads as TGTGCCACCAGCCGACTGTCCACTCAAGAGACCCAGTACTTC. Translated, it gives CATSRLSTQETQYF.

The chain carries TRBV27 and TRBJ1-5, with unresolved D. Trimming took off 0 bases at V and 6 bases at J, with 6 bases between the two ends. Germline loops: CDR1 MNHEY, CDR2 SMNVEV (reference sequence). This CDR3 comprises 13 residues. The CDR3 sequence is CASSLSTGQPQHF. CDR3 DNA sequence: TGTGCCAGCAGTTTATCGACTGGTCAGCCCCAGCATTTT.

The count of this clone is one. The CDR3 DNA reads as TGTGCCAGCTCCGCTGGCGGGGGGGCAGAGACCCAGTACTTC. It specifies CASSAGGGAETQYF. This sequence joins TRBV6-5 and TRBJ2-5; 9 positions match TRBD2. V gave up 8 bases and J gave up 4 bases; unmatched junction bases: 8. This CDR3 contains 14 residues. CDR1 is MNHEY, CDR2 SVGAGI, per germline.

This chain joins TRBV6-4 and TRBJ2-3; 7 bases match TRBD2. CDR1 is MRHNA and CDR2 is SNTAGT in the germline V gene. The CDR3 is made up of 15 amino acids. Trimming took 3 bases from V and 4 from J; bases not matched to a gene: 7. The CDR3 reads CASSEVGGGADTQYF. The CDR3 DNA reads TGTGCCAGCAGTGAGGTCGGGGGAGGGGCAGATACGCAGTATTTT.

The chain has TRBV30 and TRBJ1-2, with D possibly matching TRBD1 (6 bases). V was trimmed by 1 base and J by 8 bases, leaving 11 bases between them. Germline CDR1 and CDR2: GTSNPN and SVGIG (reference sequence). The CDR3 contains 12 residues. CDR3 DNA sequence: TGTGCCTGGAGTGGATACAGGGACGGCTACACCTTC. This codes for CAWSGYRDGYTF. The full variable domain, rest sourced from reference TRBV30 and TRBJ1-2, is SQTIHQWPATLVQPVGSPLSLECTVEGTSNPNLYWYRQAAGRGLQLLFYSVGIGQISSEVPQNLSASRPQDRQFILSSKKLLLSDSGFYLCAWSGYRDGYTFGSGTRLTVV.

This clone was seen more than once but under ten times. V usage is TRBV6-1 and J usage is TRBJ2-7, with 7 bases identical to TRBD2. Germline lookup yields CDR1 MNHNS and CDR2 SASEGT. The CDR3 extends over 17 amino acids. J lost 4 bases, V lost 0 bases, and 12 bases had no gene match. This CDR3 reads CASSEAPGGGRVYEQYF. The CDR3 DNA reads TGTGCCAGCAGTGAAGCGCCGGGAGGAGGCAGGGTTTACGAGCAGTACTTC.